The clone carrying this TCR beta chain was observed many times. The sample comes from a study of T cells after yellow fever vaccination. TCRdb reanalysed the 5' RACE reads using MiXCR and keeps one entry per CDR3 protein. Among hundreds of thousands of distinct CDR3 sequences listed, less than 15% were seen once. The J segment lost 5 bases and the V segment lost 3 bases, leaving 6 bases of the junction unmatched. The CDR3 runs to 13 residues. The germline CDR1 and CDR2 sequences are SQVTM and ANQGSEA. Sequencing used PBMCs, obtained on the day of the yellow fever booster vaccination. The rearrangement joins TRBV29-1 to TRBJ2-5; 7 bases fit TRBD1. This clonotype originated in a man aged 25 to 40 who received the YFV17D yellow fever vaccine. For the CDR3, the DNA is TGCAGCGTTGACCCTCAACAGGGGGAGACCCAGTACTTC. Amino acid sequence: CSVDPQQGETQYF.